Presented here are 5 T cell receptor beta chains from one specimen sequenced in a study of Ad26.COV2.S vaccination and SARS-CoV-2 variants. The treatment is: about 20 received Ad26.COV2.S at low or high dose, single or two shots; roughly five received placebo; per-sample allocation not given. It was on day 63 after the first vaccine or placebo injection that samples were taken. Sequencing used immunoSEQ multiplex PCR; TCRdb keeps in-frame clones, though not all of them. This table holds fewer than 500,000 clones, roughly 89% found once. Material: peripheral blood, obtained in a trial of Ad26.COV2.S vaccine versus placebo. All receptors come from a person aged 18-60 years who received the Ad26.COV2.S COVID-19 vaccine or a placebo.

V and J are TRBV6-5 and TRBJ1-2; D possibly corresponds to TRBD1 (5 bases). CDR3 length: 15 amino acids. Trimming left V 2 bases short and J 4 bases short, with 14 bases between. The germline V gene has CDR1 MNHEY and CDR2 SVGAGI. The CDR3: CASSYRDVRLYGYTF. The CDR3 nucleotides read TGTGCCAGCAGTTACCGGGACGTACGACTCTATGGCTACACCTTC.

This clone was recorded only once. One junction end does not reproduce the germline sequence, and a read error may be involved. This chain joins TRBV7-7 and TRBJ2-1, with D possibly being TRBD1 or TRBD2 (5 bases each). Germline loops: CDR1 SSHAT, CDR2 FNYEAQ (reference sequence). The CDR3 runs to 15 residues. The DNA of the CDR3 is TGTGCTAGCAGCTTAGTGTTGGGGGACCACAATGAGCAGTTCTTC. Protein: CASSLVLGDHNEQFF.

This chain joins TRBV9 and TRBJ2-5, with 12 bases fitting TRBD2. After removal of 2 bases from V and 2 bases from J, the junction contained 7 bases not matched to a gene. Germline V gives CDR1 SGDLS, CDR2 YYNGEE. The CDR3 loop spans 17 amino acids. The DNA for the CDR3 is TGTGCCAGCAGCGTTACTACGGGACTAGCGGGTCAAGAGACCCAGTACTTC. Protein product: CASSVTTGLAGQETQYF.

This sequence joins TRBV25-1 and TRBJ2-5, with TRBD2 matching over 8 bases. The length of the CDR3 is 14 residues. V was clipped by 10 bases and J by 9 bases; unmatched bases: 16. Per germline, CDR1 MGHDK and CDR2 SYGVNS. CDR3 bases: TGTGCCACCACCACCGGGACTAGTTATGTGGCCCAGTACTTC. This gives the protein CATTTGTSYVAQYF.

This clone occurred once. The chain is built from TRBV28 and TRBJ2-7; D is ambiguous. V lost 8 bases and J lost 1, with 6 bases in between. Germline V gene lookup returns CDR1 MDHEN and CDR2 SYDVKM. The length of the CDR3 is 11 residues. CDR3 residues: CASGTSYEQYV. The CDR3 region has the DNA TGTGCCAGCGGAACGTCCTACGAGCAGTACGTC.